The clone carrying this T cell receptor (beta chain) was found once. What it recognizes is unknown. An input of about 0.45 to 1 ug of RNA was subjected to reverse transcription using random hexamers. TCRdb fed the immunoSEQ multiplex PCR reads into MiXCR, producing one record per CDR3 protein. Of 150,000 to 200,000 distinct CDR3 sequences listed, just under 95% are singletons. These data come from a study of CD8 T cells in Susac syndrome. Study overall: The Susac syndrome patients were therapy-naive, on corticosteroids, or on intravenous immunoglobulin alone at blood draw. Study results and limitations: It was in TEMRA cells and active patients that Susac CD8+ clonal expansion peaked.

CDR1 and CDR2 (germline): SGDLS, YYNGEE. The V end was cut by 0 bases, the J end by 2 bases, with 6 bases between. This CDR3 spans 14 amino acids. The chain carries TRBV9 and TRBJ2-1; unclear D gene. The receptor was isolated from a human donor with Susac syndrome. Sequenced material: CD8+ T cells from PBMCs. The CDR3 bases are TGTGCCAGCAGCGTAGTAGAAACCTACAATGAGCAGTTCTTC. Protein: CASSVVETYNEQFF.